The sequence of this T cell receptor beta chain was determined in a study of T cell responses to AZD1222 COVID-19 vaccine. Points from the study as a whole: Every sample of the repertoires postdated the peak T cell response.

This CDR3 contains 13 residues. The germline V gene has CDR1 MGHRA and CDR2 YSYEKL. Trimming removed 4 bases at V and 6 bases at J, with 12 bases between. Measured with immunoSEQ multiplex PCR; TCRdb has only the in-frame clones, and not every one. The repertoire holds around 50,000 clones, with 70% to 90% as singletons. Details on this clone: Its antigen remains unidentified.

This sequence originates from an adult in good health. Sequences were derived from peripheral blood, sampled on day 0 of AZD1222 vaccination. The gene calls are TRBV4-1 and TRBJ1-1; D ambiguous. The CDR3 bases are TGCGCCAGCAGCCGGGTCCCCGCCGCTGAAGCTTTCTTT. Amino acids: CASSRVPAAEAFF.